The 4 T cell receptor beta chains listed next were all sequenced from one sample in a study of blood T cell repertoires in COVID-19. Data came from immunoSEQ multiplex PCR; TCRdb stores just in-frame clones and leaves some out. The data hold about 62,000 clones, with under 85% observed a single time. Material for sequencing was peripheral blood. The receptor set was obtained from a woman aged 45 to 65 with active or convalescent COVID-19.

This rearrangement joins TRBV4-3 to TRBJ1-2, with D unresolved. Trimming took off 4 bases at V and 7 bases at J, with 19 bases between the two ends. Germline V gene sequence: CDR1 LGHNA, CDR2 YSLEER. The CDR3 has 15 amino acids. The CDR3 reads CASSRAAGASFGYTF. The CDR3, as DNA: TGCGCCAGCAGCCGCGCGGCCGGCGCCAGTTTTGGCTACACCTTC.

The V gene is TRBV9, the J gene TRBJ2-5; D may be TRBD2 (6 bases). This CDR3 is 15 amino acids long. The germline CDR1 and CDR2 sequences are SGDLS and YYNGEE. Trimming took off 0 bases at V and 1 base at J, with 10 bases between the two ends. The CDR3 nucleotides are TGTGCCAGCAGCGTAGTGGGGAGGACCCAAGAGACCCAGTACTTC. Translating it yields CASSVVGRTQETQYF.

The gene calls are TRBV30 and TRBJ1-1; no definite D call. V lost 5 bases and J 4 bases, leaving 8 bases between the germline ends. The germline V gene encodes CDR1 GTSNPN and CDR2 SVGIG (reference sequence). The CDR3 consists of 11 residues. DNA of the CDR3: TGTGCCTGGGCCCGTTCCACTGAAGCTTTCTTT. Protein sequence: CAWARSTEAFF.

Written as DNA, the CDR3 is TGTGCCAGCAGTGAAGAGGGGCAGGGGTATGGCTACACCTTC. Translated: CASSEEGQGYGYTF. This chain links TRBV2 with TRBJ1-2, with a possible D match to TRBD1 (6 bases). Trimming pared 1 base from V and 5 bases from J, leaving 11 bases between. The germline V gene has CDR1 SNHLY and CDR2 FYNNEI. CDR3 length equals 14 residues.